This T cell receptor beta chain was observed in a study of blood T cell repertoires in COVID-19. About this clone itself: The same CDR3 can be traced to other DNA sequences in this sample.

Profiling relied on immunoSEQ multiplex PCR, and the TCRdb table lists in-frame clones only, not all of them. The sample lists 250,000 to 400,000 clones, more than 70% occurring once. This CDR3 contains 14 residues. Germline values: CDR1 LGHNA, CDR2 YSLEER. Trimming stripped 0 bases from V and 5 bases from J, with 9 bases between. Enrolled through a virtual design, the participants were between 18 and 89 years of age and came from approximately 25 US areas. Researchers sorted participants into cohorts using their self-reported clinical history. The chain recombines TRBV4-3 with TRBJ2-3; D unclear. The sample was PBMCs or T cells enriched from blood (not recorded which). This TCR derives from a woman in her twenties or thirties who had recovered from COVID-19. DNA for the CDR3: TGCGCCAGCAGCCAAGATACTTCCCGAGATACGCAGTATTTT. Amino acid sequence: CASSQDTSRDTQYF.